The clone carrying this T cell receptor (beta chain) was picked up many times. The antigen remains undetermined. CDR1 is ENHRY and CDR2 is SYGVKD in the germline V gene. This CDR3 is built from 16 residues. Trimming at V came to 6 bases and at J to 9 bases, leaving 12 bases not matched to a gene. TCRdb processed the multiplex PCR reads anew with MiXCR; each CDR3 protein has one entry. The sample lists roughly 80,000 distinct CDR3 sequences, around 20% occurring once. The entry originates in a study of breast tumors, draining lymph nodes, adjacent tissues. Regarding the study as a whole: Compared with basal-like, luminal-like tumors shared significantly more repertoire with nontumor tissue.

The lymph nodes were axillary draining lymph nodes from breast cancer patients. The specimen was axillary lymph node tissue. The source of this sequence is a female donor with breast cancer. Some clones in this sample may be carry-over from other donors' samples. The rearrangement uses TRBV10-3 and TRBJ2-3, with 13 bases that match TRBD2. CDR3 residues: CAIRGTSGTSSATQYF. Here the CDR3 DNA reads TGTGCCATCAGGGGGACTAGCGGGACATCTTCAGCCACGCAGTATTTT.